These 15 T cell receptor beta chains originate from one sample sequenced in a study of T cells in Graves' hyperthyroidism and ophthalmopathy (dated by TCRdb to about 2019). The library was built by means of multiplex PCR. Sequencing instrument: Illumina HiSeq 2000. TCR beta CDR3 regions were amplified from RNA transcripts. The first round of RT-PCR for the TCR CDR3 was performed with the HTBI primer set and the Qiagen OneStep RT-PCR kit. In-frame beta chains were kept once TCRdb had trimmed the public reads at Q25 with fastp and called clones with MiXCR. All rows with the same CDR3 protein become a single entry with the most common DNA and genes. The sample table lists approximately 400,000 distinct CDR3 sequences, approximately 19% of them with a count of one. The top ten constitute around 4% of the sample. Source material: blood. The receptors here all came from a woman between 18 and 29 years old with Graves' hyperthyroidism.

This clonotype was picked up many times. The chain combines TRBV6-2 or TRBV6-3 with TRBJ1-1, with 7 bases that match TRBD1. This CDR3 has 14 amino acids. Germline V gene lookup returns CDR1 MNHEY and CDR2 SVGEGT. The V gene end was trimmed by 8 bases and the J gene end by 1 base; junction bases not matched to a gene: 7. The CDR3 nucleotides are TGTGCCAGCTCCGACAGGGTCGGGAACACTGAAGCTTTCTTT. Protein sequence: CASSDRVGNTEAFF.

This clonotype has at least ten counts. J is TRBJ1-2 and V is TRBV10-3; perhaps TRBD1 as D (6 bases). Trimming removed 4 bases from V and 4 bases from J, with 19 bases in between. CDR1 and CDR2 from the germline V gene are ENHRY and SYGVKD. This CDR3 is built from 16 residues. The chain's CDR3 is CAISAIWTDRSYGYTF. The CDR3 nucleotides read TGTGCCATCAGTGCGATCTGGACAGACAGAAGCTATGGCTACACCTTC.

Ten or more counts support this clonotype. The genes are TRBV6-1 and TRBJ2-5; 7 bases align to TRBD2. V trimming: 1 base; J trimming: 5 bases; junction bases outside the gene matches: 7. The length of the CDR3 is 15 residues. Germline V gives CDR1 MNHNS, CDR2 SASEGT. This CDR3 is CASSEGGGLDETQYF. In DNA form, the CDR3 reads TGTGCCAGCAGTGAAGGAGGAGGACTAGACGAGACCCAGTACTTC.

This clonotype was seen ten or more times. CDR3 sequence reads: CASSPYQGPGNQPQHF. The CDR3 nucleotides are TGTGCCAGCAGTCCCTATCAGGGACCGGGCAATCAGCCCCAGCATTTT. The chain combines TRBV6-1 with TRBJ1-5, with D possibly TRBD1 on 5 matching bases. Trimming cost V 5 bases and J 2 bases, with 16 bases left between them. This CDR3 is 16 amino acids long. Germline assignment: CDR1 MNHNS and CDR2 SASEGT.

The CDR3 here is CASSSAEGSYGYTF. CDR3 nucleotides: TGTGCCAGCAGTTCAGCTGAAGGGAGCTATGGCTACACCTTC. This chain joins TRBV27 and TRBJ1-2; D gene uncertain. Trimming stripped 4 bases from V and 4 bases from J, with 13 bases between. The CDR3 consists of 14 residues. From germline, CDR1 is MNHEY and CDR2 SMNVEV (reference sequence).

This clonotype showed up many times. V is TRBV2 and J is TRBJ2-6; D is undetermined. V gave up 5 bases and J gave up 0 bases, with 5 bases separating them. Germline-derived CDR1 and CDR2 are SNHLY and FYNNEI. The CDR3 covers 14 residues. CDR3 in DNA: TGTGCCAGCAGTACAGTCTCTGGGGCCAACGTCCTGACTTTC. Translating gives CASSTVSGANVLTF.

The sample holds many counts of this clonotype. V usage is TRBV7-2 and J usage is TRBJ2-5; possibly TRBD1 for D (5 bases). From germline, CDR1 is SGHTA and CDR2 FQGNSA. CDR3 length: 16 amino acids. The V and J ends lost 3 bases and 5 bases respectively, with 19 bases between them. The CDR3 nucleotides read TGTGCCAGCAGCTTTTATTTTTTGGACACCGGGGAGACCCAGTACTTC. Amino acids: CASSFYFLDTGETQYF.

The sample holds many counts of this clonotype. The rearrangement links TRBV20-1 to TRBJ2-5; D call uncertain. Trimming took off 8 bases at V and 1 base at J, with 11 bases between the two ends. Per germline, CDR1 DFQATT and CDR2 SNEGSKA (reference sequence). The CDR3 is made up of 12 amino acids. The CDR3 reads CSCEPFQETQYF. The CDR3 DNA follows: TGCAGTTGTGAGCCTTTCCAAGAGACCCAGTACTTC.

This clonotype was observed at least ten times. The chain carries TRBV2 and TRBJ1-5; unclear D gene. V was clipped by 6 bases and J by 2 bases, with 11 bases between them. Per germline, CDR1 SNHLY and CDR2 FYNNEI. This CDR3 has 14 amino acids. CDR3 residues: CASRQREGNQPQHF. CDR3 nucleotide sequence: TGTGCCAGCAGGCAACGAGAGGGCAATCAGCCCCAGCATTTT.

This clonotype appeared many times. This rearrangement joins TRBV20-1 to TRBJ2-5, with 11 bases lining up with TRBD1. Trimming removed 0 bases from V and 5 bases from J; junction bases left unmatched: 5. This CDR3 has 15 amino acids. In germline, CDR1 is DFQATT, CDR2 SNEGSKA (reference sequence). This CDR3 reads CSARESGQGGETQYF. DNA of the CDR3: TGCAGTGCTAGAGAATCGGGACAGGGGGGCGAGACCCAGTACTTC.

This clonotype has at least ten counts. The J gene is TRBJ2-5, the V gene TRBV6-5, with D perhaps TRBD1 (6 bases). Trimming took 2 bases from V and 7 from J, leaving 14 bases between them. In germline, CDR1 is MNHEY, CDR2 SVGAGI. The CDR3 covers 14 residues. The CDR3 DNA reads TGTGCCAGCAGTTACGATTGGGGGCCGGGGACCCAGTACTTC. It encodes CASSYDWGPGTQYF.

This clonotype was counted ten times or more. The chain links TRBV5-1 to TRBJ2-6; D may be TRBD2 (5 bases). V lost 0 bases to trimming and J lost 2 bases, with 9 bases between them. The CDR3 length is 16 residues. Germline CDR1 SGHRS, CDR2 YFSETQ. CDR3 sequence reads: CASSLETIPGANVLTF. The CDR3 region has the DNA TGCGCCAGCAGCTTGGAGACTATTCCTGGGGCCAACGTCCTGACTTTC. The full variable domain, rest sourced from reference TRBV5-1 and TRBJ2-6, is KAGVTQTPRYLIKTRGQQVTLSCSPISGHRSVSWYQQTPGQGLQFLFEYFSETQRNKGNFPGRFSGRQFSNSRSEMNVSTLELGDSALYLCASSLETIPGANVLTFGAGSRLTVL.

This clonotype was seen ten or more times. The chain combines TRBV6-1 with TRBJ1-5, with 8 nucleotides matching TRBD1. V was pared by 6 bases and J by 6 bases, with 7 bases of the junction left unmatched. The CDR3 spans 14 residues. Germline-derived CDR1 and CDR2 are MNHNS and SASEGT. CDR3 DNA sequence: TGTGCCAGCAGAGACGGACAGGGAACTCAGCCCCAGCATTTT. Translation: CASRDGQGTQPQHF.

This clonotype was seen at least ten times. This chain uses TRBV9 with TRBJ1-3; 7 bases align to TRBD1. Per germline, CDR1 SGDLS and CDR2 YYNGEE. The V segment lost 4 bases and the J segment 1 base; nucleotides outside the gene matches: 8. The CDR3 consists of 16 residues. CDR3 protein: CASSRRDSLSGNTIYF. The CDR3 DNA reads TGTGCCAGCAGCCGGCGGGACAGTTTGTCTGGAAACACCATATATTTT.

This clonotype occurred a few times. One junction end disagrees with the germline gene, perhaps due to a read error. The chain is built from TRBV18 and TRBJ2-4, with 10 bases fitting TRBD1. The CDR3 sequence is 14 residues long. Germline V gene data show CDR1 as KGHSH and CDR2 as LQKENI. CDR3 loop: CVSSPGQGGNIQYF. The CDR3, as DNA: TGTGTCAGCTCACCTGGACAGGGGGGGAACATTCAGTACTTC.